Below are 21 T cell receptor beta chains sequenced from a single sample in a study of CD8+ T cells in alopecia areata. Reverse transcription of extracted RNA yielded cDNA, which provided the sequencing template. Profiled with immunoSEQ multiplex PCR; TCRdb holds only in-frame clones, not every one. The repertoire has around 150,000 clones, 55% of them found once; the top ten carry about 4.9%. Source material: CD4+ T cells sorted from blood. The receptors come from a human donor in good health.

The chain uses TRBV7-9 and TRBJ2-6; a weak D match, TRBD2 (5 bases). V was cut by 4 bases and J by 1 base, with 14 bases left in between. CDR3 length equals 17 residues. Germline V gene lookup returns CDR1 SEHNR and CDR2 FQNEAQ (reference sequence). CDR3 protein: CASSSAVGVSGANVLTF. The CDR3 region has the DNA TGTGCCAGCAGCTCCGCTGTCGGGGTTTCTGGGGCCAACGTCCTGACTTTC.

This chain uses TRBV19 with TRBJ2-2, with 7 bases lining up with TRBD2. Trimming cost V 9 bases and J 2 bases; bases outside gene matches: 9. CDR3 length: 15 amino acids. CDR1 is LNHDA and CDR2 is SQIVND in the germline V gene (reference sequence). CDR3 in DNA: TGTGCCAGCCGGGGTAGCGGGTACAACACCGGGGAGCTGTTTTTT. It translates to CASRGSGYNTGELFF.

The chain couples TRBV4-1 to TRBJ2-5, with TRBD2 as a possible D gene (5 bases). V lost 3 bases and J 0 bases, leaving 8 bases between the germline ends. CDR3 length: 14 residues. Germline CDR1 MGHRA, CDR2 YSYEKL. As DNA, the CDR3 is TGCGCCAGCAGCCATGGGGAGTACCAAGAGACCCAGTACTTC. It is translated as CASSHGEYQETQYF.

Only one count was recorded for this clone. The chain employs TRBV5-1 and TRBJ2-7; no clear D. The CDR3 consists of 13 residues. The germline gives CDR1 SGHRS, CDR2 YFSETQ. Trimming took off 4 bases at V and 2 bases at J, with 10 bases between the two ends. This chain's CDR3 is CASSRPRPYEQYF. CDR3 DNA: TGCGCCAGCAGCCGACCGAGGCCCTACGAGCAGTACTTC.

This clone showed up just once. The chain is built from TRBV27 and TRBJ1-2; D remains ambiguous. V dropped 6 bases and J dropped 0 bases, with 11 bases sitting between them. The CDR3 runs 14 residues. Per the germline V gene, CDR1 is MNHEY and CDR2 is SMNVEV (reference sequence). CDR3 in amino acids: CASRDIASNYGYTF. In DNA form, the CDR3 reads TGTGCCAGCAGAGACATCGCCTCTAACTATGGCTACACCTTC.

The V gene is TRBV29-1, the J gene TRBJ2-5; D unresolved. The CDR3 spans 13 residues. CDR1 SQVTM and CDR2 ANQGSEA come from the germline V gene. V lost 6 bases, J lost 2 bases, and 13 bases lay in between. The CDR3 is CSVPRAPQETQYF. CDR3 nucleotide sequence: TGCAGCGTACCCCGGGCCCCTCAAGAGACCCAGTACTTC.

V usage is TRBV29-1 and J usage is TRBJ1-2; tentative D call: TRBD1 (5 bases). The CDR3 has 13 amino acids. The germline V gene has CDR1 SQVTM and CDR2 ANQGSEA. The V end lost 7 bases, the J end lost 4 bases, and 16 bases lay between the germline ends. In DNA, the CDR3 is TGCAGCGACTTCGGGGGAGTCGGCTATGGCTACACCTTC. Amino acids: CSDFGGVGYGYTF.

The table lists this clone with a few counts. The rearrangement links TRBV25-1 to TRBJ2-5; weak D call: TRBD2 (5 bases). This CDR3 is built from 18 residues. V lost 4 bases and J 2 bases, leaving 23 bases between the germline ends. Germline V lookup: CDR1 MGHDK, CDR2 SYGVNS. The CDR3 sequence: CASSGRMGGGGRQETQYF. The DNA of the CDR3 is TGTGCCAGCAGTGGTCGAATGGGTGGTGGCGGGCGACAAGAGACCCAGTACTTC.

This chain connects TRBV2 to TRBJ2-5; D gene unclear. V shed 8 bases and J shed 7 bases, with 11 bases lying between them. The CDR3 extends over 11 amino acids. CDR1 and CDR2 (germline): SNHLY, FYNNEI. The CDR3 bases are TGTGCCAGCTCTGAGGACGGGACCCAGTACTTC. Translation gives CASSEDGTQYF.

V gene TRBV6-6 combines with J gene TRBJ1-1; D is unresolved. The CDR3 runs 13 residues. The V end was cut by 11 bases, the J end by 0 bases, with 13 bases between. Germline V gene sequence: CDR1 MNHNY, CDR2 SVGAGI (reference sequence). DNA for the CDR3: TGTGCCGCCGGACTGGGTCTGAACACTGAAGCTTTCTTT. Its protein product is CAAGLGLNTEAFF.

CDR3 bases: TGCGCCAGCAGCCAGCTGAGGACAGGGTCGGACGAGCAGTACTTC. Translation: CASSQLRTGSDEQYF. The rearrangement links TRBV4-1 to TRBJ2-7; TRBD1 aligns across 8 bases. Germline assignment: CDR1 MGHRA and CDR2 YSYEKL. V was pared by 3 bases and J by 5 bases, with 9 bases of the junction left unmatched. This CDR3 spans 15 amino acids.

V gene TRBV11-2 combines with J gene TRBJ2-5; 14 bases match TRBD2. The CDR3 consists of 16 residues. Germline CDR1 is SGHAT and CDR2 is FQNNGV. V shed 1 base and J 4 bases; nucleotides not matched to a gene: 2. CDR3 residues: CASSLGLAGGLETQYF. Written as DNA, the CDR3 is TGTGCCAGCAGCTTAGGACTAGCGGGAGGGCTAGAGACCCAGTACTTC.

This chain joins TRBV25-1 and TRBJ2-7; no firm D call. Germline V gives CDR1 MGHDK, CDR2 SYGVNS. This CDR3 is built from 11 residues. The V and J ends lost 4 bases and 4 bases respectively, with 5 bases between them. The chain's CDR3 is CASSARYEQYF. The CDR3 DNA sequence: TGTGCCAGCAGTGCTCGGTACGAGCAGTACTTC.

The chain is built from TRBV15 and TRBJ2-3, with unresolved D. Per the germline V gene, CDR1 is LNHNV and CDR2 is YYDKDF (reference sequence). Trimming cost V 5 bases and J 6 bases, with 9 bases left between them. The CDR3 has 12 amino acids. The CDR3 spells CATSRGDDTQYF. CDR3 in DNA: TGTGCCACCAGCCGCGGAGACGATACGCAGTATTTT.

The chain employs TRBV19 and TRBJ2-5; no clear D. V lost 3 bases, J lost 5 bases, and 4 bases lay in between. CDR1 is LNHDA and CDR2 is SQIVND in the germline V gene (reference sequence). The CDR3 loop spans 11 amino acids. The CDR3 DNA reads TGTGCCAGTAGTATGCTGGAGACCCAGTACTTC. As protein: CASSMLETQYF.

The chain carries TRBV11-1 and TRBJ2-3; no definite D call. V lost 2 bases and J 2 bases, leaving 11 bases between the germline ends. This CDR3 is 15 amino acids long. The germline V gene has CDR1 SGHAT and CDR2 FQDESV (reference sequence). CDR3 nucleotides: TGTGCCAGCAGCTTATCATCTTCCTACACAGATACGCAGTATTTT. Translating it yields CASSLSSSYTDTQYF. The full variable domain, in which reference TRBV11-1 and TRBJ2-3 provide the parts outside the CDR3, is EAEVAQSPRYKITEKSQAVAFWCDPISGHATLYWYRQILGQGPELLVQFQDESVVDDSQLPKDRFSAERLKGVDSTLKIQPAELGDSAMYLCASSLSSSYTDTQYFGPGTRLTVL.

CDR3: CASSQAAYYEQYF. The CDR3 coding sequence is TGTGCCAGTAGTCAAGCGGCGTACTACGAGCAGTACTTC. The chain uses TRBV19 and TRBJ2-7; D might be TRBD2 (5 bases). This CDR3 spans 13 amino acids. Trimming took off 5 bases at V and 3 bases at J, with 11 bases between the two ends. CDR1 and CDR2 from the germline V gene are LNHDA and SQIVND (reference sequence).

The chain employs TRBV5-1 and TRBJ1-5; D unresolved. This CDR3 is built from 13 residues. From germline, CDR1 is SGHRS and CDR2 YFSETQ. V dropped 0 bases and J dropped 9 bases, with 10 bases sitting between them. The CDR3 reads CASSLVGEGPQHF. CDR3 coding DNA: TGCGCCAGCAGCTTGGTGGGCGAGGGGCCCCAGCATTTT.

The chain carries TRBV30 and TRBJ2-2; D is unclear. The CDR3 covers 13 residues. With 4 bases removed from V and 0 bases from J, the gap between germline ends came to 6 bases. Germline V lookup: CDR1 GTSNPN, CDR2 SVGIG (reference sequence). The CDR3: CAWTGTNTGELFF. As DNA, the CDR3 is TGTGCCTGGACTGGAACGAACACCGGGGAGCTGTTTTTT.

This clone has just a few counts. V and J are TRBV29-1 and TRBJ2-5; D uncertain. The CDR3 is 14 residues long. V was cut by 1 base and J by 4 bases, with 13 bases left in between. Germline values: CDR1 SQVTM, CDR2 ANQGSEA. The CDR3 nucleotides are TGCAGCGTTGAAGGGCCGGCATCTGCAGAGACCCAGTACTTC. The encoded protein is CSVEGPASAETQYF.

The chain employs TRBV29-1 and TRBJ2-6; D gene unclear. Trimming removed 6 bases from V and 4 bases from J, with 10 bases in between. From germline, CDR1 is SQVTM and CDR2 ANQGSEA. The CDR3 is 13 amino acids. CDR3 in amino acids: CSVGSLGANVLTF. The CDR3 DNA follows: TGCAGCGTCGGGTCTTTGGGGGCCAACGTCCTGACTTTC.